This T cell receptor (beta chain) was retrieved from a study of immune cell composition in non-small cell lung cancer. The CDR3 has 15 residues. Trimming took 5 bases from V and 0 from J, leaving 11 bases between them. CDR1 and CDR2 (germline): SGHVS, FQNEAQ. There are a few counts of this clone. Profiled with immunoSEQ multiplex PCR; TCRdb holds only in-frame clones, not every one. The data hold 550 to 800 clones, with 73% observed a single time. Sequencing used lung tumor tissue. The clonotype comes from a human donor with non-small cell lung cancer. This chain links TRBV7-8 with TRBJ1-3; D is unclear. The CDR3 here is CASSISGTSGNTIYF. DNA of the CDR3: TGTGCCAGCAGCATATCGGGAACCTCTGGAAACACCATATATTTT.